The source of this T cell receptor (beta chain) is a study of shared clonotypes between healthy human individuals. The V end was cut by 7 bases, the J end by 2 bases, with 9 bases between. The CDR3 runs 11 residues. CDR1 is SQVTM and CDR2 is ANQGSEA in the germline V gene. Template for every sorted-subset replicate PCR totaled 150 to 250 ng DNA, some 30,000 T cell genomes. Here immunoSEQ multiplex PCR was the method, and the copy in TCRdb shows in-frame clones only, minus some. In the table there are about 2.2 million clones, 93% of which are singletons. Naive CD8 cells, CD45RO-negative and positively selected for CCR7, excluded terminally differentiated effector memory CD45RA+ cells.

The V and J genes are TRBV29-1 and TRBJ2-7; D is uncertain. This receptor was obtained from a man between 18 and 35 years old in good health. Some clones in this sample may be carry-over from other donors' samples. Input material: naive CD8+ T cells from PBMCs. The CDR3 spells CSGGSAYEQYF. The CDR3 bases are TGCAGCGGAGGTTCGGCCTACGAGCAGTACTTC.